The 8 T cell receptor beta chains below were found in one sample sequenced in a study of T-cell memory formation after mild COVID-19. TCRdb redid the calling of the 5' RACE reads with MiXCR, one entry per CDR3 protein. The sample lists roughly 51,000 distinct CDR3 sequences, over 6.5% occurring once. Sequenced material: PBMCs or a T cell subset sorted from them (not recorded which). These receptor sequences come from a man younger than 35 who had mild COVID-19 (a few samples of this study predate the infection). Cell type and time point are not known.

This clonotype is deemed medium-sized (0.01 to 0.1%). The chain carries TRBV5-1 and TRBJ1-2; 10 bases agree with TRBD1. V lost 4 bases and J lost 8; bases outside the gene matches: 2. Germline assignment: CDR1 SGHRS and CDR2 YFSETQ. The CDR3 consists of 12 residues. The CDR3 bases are TGCGCCAGCAGCGGACAGGGGGACGGCTACACCTTC. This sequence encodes CASSGQGDGYTF.

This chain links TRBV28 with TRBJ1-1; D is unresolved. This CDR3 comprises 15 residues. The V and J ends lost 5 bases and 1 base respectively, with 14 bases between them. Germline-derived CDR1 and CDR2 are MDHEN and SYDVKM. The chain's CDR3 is CASSTILTGNTEAFF. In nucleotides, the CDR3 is TGTGCCAGCAGTACCATCCTCACTGGGAACACTGAAGCTTTCTTT. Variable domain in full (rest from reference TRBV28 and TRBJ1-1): DVKVTQSSRYLVKRTGEKVFLECVQDMDHENMFWYRQDPGLGLRLIYFSYDVKMKEKGDIPEGYSVSREKKERFSLILESASTNQTSMYLCASSTILTGNTEAFFGQGTRLTVV.

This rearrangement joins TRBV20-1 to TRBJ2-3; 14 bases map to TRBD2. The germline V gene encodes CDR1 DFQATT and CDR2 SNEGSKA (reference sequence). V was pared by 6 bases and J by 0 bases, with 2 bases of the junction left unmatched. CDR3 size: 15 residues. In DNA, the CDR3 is TGCAGTGCCGGACTAGCGGGGGGTAGCACAGATACGCAGTATTTT. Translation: CSAGLAGGSTDTQYF.

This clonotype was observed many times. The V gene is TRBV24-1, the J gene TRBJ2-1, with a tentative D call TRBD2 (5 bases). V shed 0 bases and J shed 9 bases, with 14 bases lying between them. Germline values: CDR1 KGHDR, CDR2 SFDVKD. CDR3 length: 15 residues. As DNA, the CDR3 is TGTGCCACCAGTGATTTGGGCCCCGACGCGGGTGAGCAGTTCTTC. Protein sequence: CATSDLGPDAGEQFF.

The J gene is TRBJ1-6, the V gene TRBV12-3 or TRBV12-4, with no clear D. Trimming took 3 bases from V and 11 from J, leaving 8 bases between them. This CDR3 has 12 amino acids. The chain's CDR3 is CASSFLGTPLHF. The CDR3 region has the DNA TGTGCCAGCAGTTTTTTGGGTACACCCCTCCACTTT.

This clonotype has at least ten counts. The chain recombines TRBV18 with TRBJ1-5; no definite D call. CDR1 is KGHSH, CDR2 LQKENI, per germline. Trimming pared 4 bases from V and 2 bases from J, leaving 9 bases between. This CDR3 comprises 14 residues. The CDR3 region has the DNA TGTGCCAGCTCACGGACGGAGGGCAATCAGCCCCAGCATTTT. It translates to CASSRTEGNQPQHF.

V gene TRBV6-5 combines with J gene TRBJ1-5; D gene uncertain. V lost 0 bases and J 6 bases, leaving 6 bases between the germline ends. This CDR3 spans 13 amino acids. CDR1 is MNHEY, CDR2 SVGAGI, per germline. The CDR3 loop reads CASSYSGSQPQHF. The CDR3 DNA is TGTGCCAGCAGTTACTCGGGGAGTCAGCCCCAGCATTTT.

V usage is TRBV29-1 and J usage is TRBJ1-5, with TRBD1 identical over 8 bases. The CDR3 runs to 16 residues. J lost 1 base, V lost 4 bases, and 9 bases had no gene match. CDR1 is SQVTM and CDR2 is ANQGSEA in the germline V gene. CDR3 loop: CSVAGTGGSSNQPQHF. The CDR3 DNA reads TGCAGCGTTGCCGGGACAGGAGGATCCAGCAATCAGCCCCAGCATTTT.